Listed here are 29 T cell receptor beta chains from one sample, sequenced in a study of CXCR3-negative and CXCR3-positive naive CD8 T cells. Through 5' RACE with UMI labels, the TRB cDNA libraries were prepared. No DNA is given; TCRdb re-called the 5' RACE reads and lists each CDR3 protein once. Its listing shows 20,000 to 25,000 distinct CDR3 sequences. Sequencing was carried out using memory CD8+ T cells from blood. The receptors originated from a human donor in good health. Some clones in this sample may be carry-over from other donors' samples.

This chain links TRBV6-4 with TRBJ2-2; TCRdb outputs TRBD2, but without DNA this stays unchecked. Germline values: CDR1 MRHNA, CDR2 SNTAGT. The CDR3 spans 16 residues. CDR3 sequence reads: CASSEVAGAGTGELFF.

The gene calls are TRBV7-9 and TRBJ2-7. The germline V gene encodes CDR1 SEHNR and CDR2 FQNEAQ (reference sequence). The CDR3 consists of 14 residues. The CDR3 region is CASSSVMTPYEQYF.

This chain joins TRBV20-1 and TRBJ2-1; there is no DNA to check the TCRdb D call of TRBD2. The CDR3 consists of 17 residues. Germline V gives CDR1 DFQATT, CDR2 SNEGSKA (reference sequence). CDR3 sequence: CSARDLSGGPEGNEQFF.

The chain carries TRBV6-5 and TRBJ1-5; TCRdb selects TRBD1, and the lack of DNA leaves this call unchecked. The germline CDR1 and CDR2 sequences are MNHEY and SVGAGI. The length of the CDR3 is 16 residues. The CDR3: CASSSTGLGGNQPQHF.

The chain links TRBV29-1 to TRBJ2-7; checking the TCRdb D call of TRBD1 is not possible without DNA. The CDR3 has 13 amino acids. Germline V CDR1 and CDR2: SQVTM, ANQGSEA. The CDR3 is CSVIIRDPYEQYF.

The chain has TRBV20-1 and TRBJ2-1; TCRdb indicates TRBD1, and absent DNA this call remains unverified. The germline CDR1 and CDR2 sequences are DFQATT and SNEGSKA (reference sequence). The CDR3 totals 16 residues. CDR3 in amino acids: CSAREAGDEPQNEQFF.

V gene TRBV29-1 combines with J gene TRBJ1-2; TCRdb indicates TRBD1, and absent DNA this call remains unverified. Germline V lookup: CDR1 SQVTM, CDR2 ANQGSEA. The length of the CDR3 is 11 residues. CDR3 protein: CSVFQGDGYTF.

The chain couples TRBV29-1 to TRBJ1-1. Germline CDR1 and CDR2: SQVTM and ANQGSEA. CDR3 length: 12 residues. This CDR3 reads CSVLTANTEAFF.

The V and J genes are TRBV5-6 and TRBJ1-2. The CDR3 totals 14 residues. The germline V gene encodes CDR1 SGHDT and CDR2 YYEEEE. The CDR3 protein is CASSLPDSYYGYTF.

J is TRBJ2-7 and V is TRBV28; the TCRdb call, TRBD1, lacks DNA for checking. The CDR3 spans 15 residues. CDR1 MDHEN and CDR2 SYDVKM come from the germline V gene. CDR3 sequence: CASIRDADRDDEQYF.

The chain joins TRBV3-1 to TRBJ1-4; TCRdb indicates TRBD1, and absent DNA this call remains unverified. This CDR3 has 18 residues. CDR1 LGHDT and CDR2 YNNKEL come from the germline V gene (reference sequence). CDR3 region: CASSQLPPQGAINEKLFF.

The gene calls are TRBV10-2 and TRBJ2-2; TCRdb's assignment of TRBD1 cannot be checked, as there is no DNA. The CDR3 has 12 residues. CDR1 is WSHSY and CDR2 is SAAADI in the germline V gene. The CDR3 spells CASDWGAGELFF.

The chain couples TRBV11-2 to TRBJ1-2. The CDR3 is 14 amino acids. Looked up from germline, CDR1 is SGHAT and CDR2 is FQNNGV. CDR3 loop: CASSPPIGVDGYTF.

The CDR3 loop reads CSSITGDNEQFF. J is TRBJ2-1 and V is TRBV29-1; without DNA, the TCRdb call of TRBD1 cannot be checked. CDR3 length equals 12 residues. Germline CDR1 is SQVTM and CDR2 is ANQGSEA.

This clonotype shows up as medium-sized by frequency. The rearrangement uses TRBV2 and TRBJ2-7. From germline, CDR1 is SNHLY and CDR2 FYNNEI. This CDR3 is 13 amino acids long. CDR3 residues: CASSERTWYEQYF.

V is TRBV14 and J is TRBJ2-3; TCRdb designates TRBD2, a call that cannot be tested without DNA. Germline V gene lookup returns CDR1 SGHDN and CDR2 FVKESK. This CDR3 is built from 15 residues. The CDR3 sequence is CASSQERGSTDTQYF.

This sequence joins TRBV10-3 and TRBJ2-7; the D call from TCRdb, TRBD2, cannot be confirmed without DNA. The CDR3 loop spans 15 amino acids. Germline V gives CDR1 ENHRY, CDR2 SYGVKD. The CDR3 loop reads CAISEDRTSGYEQYF.

This chain joins TRBV30 and TRBJ2-6; TCRdb's assignment of TRBD2 cannot be checked, as there is no DNA. The germline CDR1 and CDR2 sequences are GTSNPN and SVGIG (reference sequence). The CDR3 runs 15 residues. The CDR3 here is CAWTPLVSGANVLTF. Based on the CDR3 plus reference TRBV30 and TRBJ2-6, the full variable domain is SQTIHQWPATLVQPVGSPLSLECTVEGTSNPNLYWYRQAAGRGLQLLFYSVGIGQISSEVPQNLSASRPQDRQFILSSKKLLLSDSGFYLCAWTPLVSGANVLTFGAGSRLTVL.

The chain combines TRBV28 with TRBJ2-1; TCRdb reports TRBD1, a call that lacks DNA to check it against. The CDR3 runs 16 residues. Germline CDR1 reads MDHEN; CDR2 reads SYDVKM. The CDR3 loop is CASVPGQGALRNEQFF.

The chain carries TRBV7-9 and TRBJ2-7; TCRdb names TRBD1, which stays unverified in the absence of DNA. In germline, CDR1 is SEHNR, CDR2 FQNEAQ (reference sequence). CDR3 length: 15 residues. CDR3 residues: CASSPRQGGAYEQYF.

The V call is TRBV4-3, the J call TRBJ1-1. Germline V gives CDR1 LGHNA, CDR2 YSLEER. The CDR3 runs to 16 residues. CDR3 sequence reads: CASSQDSFGLSTEAFF.

The chain recombines TRBV5-1 with TRBJ2-2; as DNA is missing, the TRBD2 call by TCRdb cannot be tested. The CDR3 extends over 16 amino acids. Looked up from germline, CDR1 is SGHRS and CDR2 is YFSETQ. CDR3 loop: CASSTGLAANTGELFF.

The chain links TRBV2 to TRBJ2-6; the D call of TRBD2 rests on TCRdb alone, since no DNA is present to check it. CDR3 length equals 18 residues. In germline, CDR1 is SNHLY, CDR2 FYNNEI. CDR3 loop: CASTNAGPGMTGANVLTF.

This chain uses TRBV4-1 with TRBJ2-1; the TCRdb call, TRBD1, lacks DNA for checking. Per germline, CDR1 MGHRA and CDR2 YSYEKL. This CDR3 has 15 amino acids. Here the CDR3 reads CASSHSFTGMNEQFF.

The chain carries TRBV29-1 and TRBJ2-1; TCRdb reports TRBD2, a call that lacks DNA to check it against. The CDR3 extends over 14 amino acids. Looked up from germline, CDR1 is SQVTM and CDR2 is ANQGSEA. CDR3 loop: CSVLSGALYNEQFF.

The chain couples TRBV29-1 to TRBJ2-1. Germline V gene sequence: CDR1 SQVTM, CDR2 ANQGSEA. This CDR3 spans 13 amino acids. The CDR3 loop is CSVEGNGYNEQFF.

This chain links TRBV6-5 with TRBJ2-7; absent DNA, TCRdb's TRBD1 call cannot be checked. CDR3 length equals 13 residues. Per germline, CDR1 MNHEY and CDR2 SVGAGI. This chain's CDR3 is CASSYSLGREQYF.

The chain carries TRBV28 and TRBJ2-2; without DNA, the TCRdb call of TRBD2 cannot be checked. The V gene's germline CDR1 is MDHEN and CDR2 SYDVKM. The CDR3 extends over 14 amino acids. This CDR3 reads CASREAVNTGELFF.

This chain joins TRBV15 and TRBJ2-7; the TCRdb D gene call, TRBD1, has no DNA to confirm it. The CDR3 sequence is 16 residues long. Per the germline V gene, CDR1 is LNHNV and CDR2 is YYDKDF (reference sequence). The CDR3 here is CATSTGAPTSSYEQYF. Complete variable domain (other parts from reference TRBV15 and TRBJ2-7): DAMVIQNPRYQVTQFGKPVTLSCSQTLNHNVMYWYQQKSSQAPKLLFHYYDKDFNNEADTPDNFQSRRPNTSFCFLDIRSPGLGDTAMYLCATSTGAPTSSYEQYFGPGTRLTVT.